This record covers a single T cell receptor (beta chain). The CDR3 is made up of 13 amino acids. V was trimmed by 5 bases and J by 6 bases, leaving 10 bases between them. Germline-derived CDR1 and CDR2 are SGHVS and FNYEAQ. The data stem from a study of early T cells in non-severe SARS-CoV-2 infection. Each CDR3 protein is one row after TCRdb ran MiXCR on the 5' RACE reads. The profile covers tens of thousands of distinct CDR3 sequences, with around 6% appearing a single time and 9.5% to 15% taken by the ten largest. Sequenced: whole blood. The V and J genes are TRBV7-6 and TRBJ2-2; D is perhaps TRBD1 (5 bases). This TCR came from an adult who was a healthcare worker with PCR-confirmed SARS-CoV-2 infection or an uninfected control (not recorded which). DNA of the CDR3: TGTGCCAGCAGCCAATCCAGGGCCGGGGAGCTGTTTTTT. Encoded protein: CASSQSRAGELFF.